Below are 18 T cell receptor beta chains sequenced from a single sample in a study of regulatory T cells in long-lasting Graves disease. CDR3 regions were amplified by Arm-PCR using iRepertoire HTBI primers to build TCR beta libraries. MiXCR, applied by TCRdb to the multiplex PCR reads, yields one record per CDR3 protein. The data show hundreds of thousands of distinct CDR3 sequences, less than 25% seen once. Regarding time point: persistent/refractory GD, antithyroid drugs over 5 years with positive TRAb. Making the TCR library involved RNA that had been extracted from PBMCs. The sequences come from peripheral blood mononuclear cells (PBMCs), collected when the disease was refractory, from a patient treated with antithyroid drugs. The receptors shown here come from a female donor with Graves disease.

The J gene is TRBJ2-2, the V gene TRBV6-1, with D hard to call. CDR3 size: 13 residues. The V gene lost 5 bases and the J gene lost 7 bases, with 11 bases spanning the gap. The germline gives CDR1 MNHNS, CDR2 SASEGT. The CDR3 nucleotides are TGTGCCAGCAGTCGTCTTAGTGGCGGGGAGCTGTTTTTT. This sequence encodes CASSRLSGGELFF.

Ten or more counts support this clonotype. CDR3 coding DNA: TGTGCCAGCAACGAACGTATGTCCTACGAGCAGTACTTC. Amino acids: CASNERMSYEQYF. This chain uses TRBV6-1 with TRBJ2-7, with D hard to call. CDR1 and CDR2 from the germline V gene are MNHNS and SASEGT. The CDR3 runs 13 residues. Trimming stripped 7 bases from V and 1 base from J, with 11 bases between.

The chain combines TRBV19 with TRBJ2-5; 7 bases align to TRBD2. V was clipped by 3 bases and J by 5 bases; unmatched bases: 9. The CDR3 runs to 15 residues. CDR1 and CDR2 (germline): LNHDA, SQIVND (reference sequence). The CDR3: CASSIGREVGETQYF. The CDR3 nucleotides are TGTGCCAGTAGTATCGGACGGGAGGTTGGGGAGACCCAGTACTTC.

In its sample, this clonotype was seen many times. The chain has TRBV2 and TRBJ2-2; D may be TRBD1 (6 bases). CDR3 length: 13 amino acids. The V gene lost 7 bases and the J gene lost 5 bases, with 11 bases spanning the gap. Germline CDR1 reads SNHLY; CDR2 reads FYNNEI. CDR3 protein: CASKYGQTGELFF. As DNA, the CDR3 is TGTGCCAGCAAATACGGACAGACCGGGGAGCTGTTTTTT. The entire variable domain, with the rest obtained from reference TRBV2 and TRBJ2-2, is as follows: EPEVTQTPSHQVTQMGQEVILRCVPISNHLYFYWYRQILGQKVEFLVSFYNNEISEKSEIFDDQFSVERPDGSNFTLKIRSTKLEDSAMYFCASKYGQTGELFFGEGSRLTVL.

This clonotype appeared a few times. The genes are TRBV12-3 or TRBV12-4 and TRBJ2-3; 9 bases fit TRBD2. The V gene end was trimmed by 6 bases and the J gene end by 4 bases; junction bases not matched to a gene: 17. The length of the CDR3 is 18 residues. Written as DNA, the CDR3 is TGTGCCAGCAGCTCCGCGCTGGGTAGCGGGAGTTTTGCAGATACGCAGTATTTT. Translation gives CASSSALGSGSFADTQYF.

This clonotype occurred a few times. The chain uses TRBV27 and TRBJ2-2; the match to TRBD2 covers 7 bases. This CDR3 comprises 17 residues. The J segment lost 6 bases and the V segment lost 0 bases, leaving 10 bases of the junction unmatched. CDR1 is MNHEY and CDR2 is SMNVEV in the germline V gene (reference sequence). For the CDR3, the DNA is TGTGCCAGCAGTTTATCGGGAGCGGGATCAATAGCCGGGGAGCTGTTTTTT. It codes for CASSLSGAGSIAGELFF.

Concerning this clonotype: A read error may be the cause here, since a much bigger clone is one base away. The V gene is TRBV6-1, the J gene TRBJ1-1; D unclear. Per the germline V gene, CDR1 is MNHNS and CDR2 is SASEGT. The ends were cut back, 3 bases at V and 4 bases at J, with 12 bases in the middle. The CDR3 totals 14 residues. The CDR3 sequence is CASSDELSGTEAFF. The CDR3 coding sequence is TGTGCCAGCAGTGACGAACTCTCCGGCACTGAAGCTTTCTTT.

This CDR3 is CASSADPGTEDQPQHF. CDR3 nucleotides: TGTGCCAGCAGCGCTGACCCCGGGACAGAAGATCAGCCCCAGCATTTT. The genes are TRBV9 and TRBJ1-5, with 7 positions matching TRBD1. CDR1 and CDR2 from the germline V gene are SGDLS and YYNGEE. There are 16 residues in the CDR3. V shed 3 bases, J shed 5 bases, and the junction held 11 bases outside the gene matches.

The chain combines TRBV27 with TRBJ2-1, with 10 nucleotides matching TRBD2. The V gene end was trimmed by 2 bases and the J gene end by 4 bases; junction bases not matched to a gene: 11. Germline CDR1 MNHEY, CDR2 SMNVEV (reference sequence). CDR3 length equals 18 residues. The CDR3 is CASSLEGLAGANYNEQFF. The DNA of the CDR3 is TGTGCCAGCAGTTTAGAGGGGCTAGCGGGAGCTAATTACAATGAGCAGTTCTTC.

In its sample, this clonotype was seen many times. The rearrangement links TRBV10-1 to TRBJ2-7; D is possibly TRBD1 (6 bases). CDR1 and CDR2 (germline): WNHNN, SYGVQD (reference sequence). This CDR3 has 16 residues. Trimming shortened V by 2 bases and J by 6 bases, and 20 bases separated the two germline ends. DNA of the CDR3: TGCGCCAGCAGTGAGGCTGGCGAGGACAGCCGATCCGAGCAGTACTTC. Translation: CASSEAGEDSRSEQYF.

On this clonotype itself: Possible read error: a much larger clone is one base away. J is TRBJ2-5 and V is TRBV20-1, with 7 bases lining up with TRBD2. Germline loops: CDR1 DFQATT, CDR2 SNEGSKA (reference sequence). The CDR3 sequence is 14 residues long. The V gene end was trimmed by 7 bases and the J gene end by 0 bases; junction bases not matched to a gene: 8. CDR3 protein: CSVDTSVNQETQYF. For the CDR3, the DNA is TGCAGTGTTGATACTAGCGTCAACCAAGAGACCCAGTACTTC.

This chain joins TRBV6-2 or TRBV6-3 and TRBJ1-2; D is undetermined. Germline V gene data show CDR1 as MNHEY and CDR2 as SVGEGT. V was pared by 7 bases and J by 6 bases, with 24 bases between. CDR3 size: 16 residues. The CDR3 here is CASTMTDANLEDGYTF. The CDR3 DNA reads as TGTGCCAGCACCATGACGGACGCCAACTTGGAGGATGGCTACACCTTC.

This clonotype turned up a few times. CDR3 coding DNA: TGTGCCAGCAGCCCGAGAAGGCTAGCGGGGCTCTCTGGGGCCAACGTCCTGACTTTC. Translating gives CASSPRRLAGLSGANVLTF. The J gene is TRBJ2-6, the V gene TRBV7-9; TRBD2 matches at 9 bases. Looked up from germline, CDR1 is SEHNR and CDR2 is FQNEAQ (reference sequence). The CDR3 spans 19 residues. Losses at the gene ends were 5 bases for V and 0 bases for J; bases not matched to a gene: 11.

The gene calls are TRBV9 and TRBJ1-1, with 7 bases matching TRBD1. Unmatched junction bases numbered 6, after V lost 3 bases and J lost 4 bases. Germline lookup yields CDR1 SGDLS and CDR2 YYNGEE. The CDR3 length is 14 residues. The CDR3 loop is CASSATGYGTEAFF. The CDR3 nucleotides are TGTGCCAGCAGCGCGACAGGGTATGGCACTGAAGCTTTCTTT.

In this sample, this clonotype turned up a few times. This sequence joins TRBV19 and TRBJ2-4; D is ambiguous. Germline loops: CDR1 LNHDA, CDR2 SQIVND (reference sequence). Between the trimmed V and J ends, which lost 8 bases and 8 bases, there was a span of 16 bases. The CDR3 length is 13 residues. This chain's CDR3 is CASSMGGTDIQYF. The CDR3 DNA sequence: TGTGCCAGTTCCATGGGTGGTACGGACATTCAGTACTTC.

V gene TRBV3-1 combines with J gene TRBJ1-1; perhaps TRBD1 as D (6 bases). Looked up from germline, CDR1 is LGHDT and CDR2 is YNNKEL (reference sequence). Trimming cost V 2 bases and J 6 bases, with 16 bases left between them. The CDR3 is 15 residues long. The CDR3 reads CASSQTLMTGAEAFF. The DNA of the CDR3 is TGTGCCAGCAGCCAAACCCTAATGACAGGCGCTGAAGCTTTCTTT.

CDR3 protein: CASRRYPGQGKETQYF. The CDR3 bases are TGTGCCAGCAGGAGATATCCGGGACAGGGGAAAGAGACCCAGTACTTC. The rearrangement links TRBV6-1 to TRBJ2-5; 10 nucleotides agree with TRBD1. With V trimmed by 6 bases and J by 3 bases, 10 bases remained unmatched. Germline assignment: CDR1 MNHNS and CDR2 SASEGT. This CDR3 contains 16 residues.

The chain uses TRBV27 and TRBJ2-2, with D perhaps given as TRBD1 or TRBD2 (6 bases each). The CDR3 has 15 amino acids. Per germline, CDR1 MNHEY and CDR2 SMNVEV (reference sequence). V lost 6 bases to trimming and J lost 6 bases, with 17 bases between them. Here the CDR3 DNA reads TGTGCCAGCAGGGAGGGGACACCTCGGGCCGGGGAGCTGTTTTTT. Amino acids: CASREGTPRAGELFF.